This T cell receptor (beta chain) was identified in a study of blood T cells in healthy people across ages. Study findings and constraints: Diversity figures derived from one million T cells were judged to underestimate the true value.

Germline CDR1 reads LGHNA; CDR2 reads YSLEER. This CDR3 region has 15 residues. A J-beta primer mix and a sample-barcoded 5' primer were used in a second PCR of roughly 7 to 12 cycles. Through a template-switch adaptor with 12 random nucleotides, each cDNA molecule received a tag. TCRdb processed the 5' RACE reads anew with MiXCR; each CDR3 protein has one entry. The data contain hundreds of thousands of distinct CDR3 sequences, 49% of them singletons. The sample holds a few counts of this clonotype. The antigen is unknown. V gene TRBV4-3 combines with J gene TRBJ2-4, with a tentative D call TRBD1 (6 bases). The DNA end is a closer match to TRBJ2-7, so the J assignment may be wrong. The sequenced sample consisted of blood. The TCR sequence derives from a woman aged 55-70 years in good health. Here the CDR3 DNA reads TGCGCCAGCAGCCAAGACCTCCAGGGGATCTACGAGCAGTACTTC. This sequence encodes CASSQDLQGIYEQYF.